These 28 T cell receptor beta chains originate from one sample sequenced in a study of OX40 agonist ivuxolimab in advanced cancers. Profiling relied on immunoSEQ multiplex PCR, and the TCRdb table lists in-frame clones only, not all of them. The table lists roughly 69,000 clones, about 90% of them singletons, with about 4% in the top ten. Sequencing used CD4+ or CD8+ T cells sorted from blood, obtained in a trial of the OX40 agonist ivuxolimab. All receptors derive from an adult with an advanced solid tumor such as melanoma, head and neck, liver or kidney cancer.

The gene calls are TRBV19 and TRBJ2-1; TRBD2 matches 8 bases. The CDR3 extends over 15 amino acids. J lost 2 bases, V lost 2 bases, and 2 bases had no gene match. From germline, CDR1 is LNHDA and CDR2 SQIVND (reference sequence). The CDR3 sequence is CASSISSGPYNEQFF. CDR3 DNA: TGTGCCAGTAGTATATCTAGCGGGCCCTACAATGAGCAGTTCTTC.

CDR3: CASSQVWPGTGLYEQYF. In DNA form, the CDR3 reads TGCGCCAGCAGCCAAGTTTGGCCCGGGACAGGGCTCTACGAGCAGTACTTC. The rearrangement uses TRBV4-1 and TRBJ2-7; 9 nucleotides align to TRBD1. Germline lookup yields CDR1 MGHRA and CDR2 YSYEKL. Trimming cost V 1 base and J 3 bases; bases outside gene matches: 10. There are 17 residues in the CDR3.

This clone appeared once. The V call is TRBV4-1, the J call TRBJ1-1; a weak D match, TRBD1 (5 bases). Germline values: CDR1 MGHRA, CDR2 YSYEKL. This CDR3 has 15 residues. V was cut by 1 base and J by 2 bases, with 11 bases left in between. CDR3 nucleotide sequence: TGCGCCAGCAGCCAAGTTCGTCAGGGTAACACTGAAGCTTTCTTT. It translates to CASSQVRQGNTEAFF.

V usage is TRBV27 and J usage is TRBJ2-5; 8 positions match TRBD2. The length of the CDR3 is 17 residues. CDR1 MNHEY and CDR2 SMNVEV come from the germline V gene (reference sequence). With V trimmed by 2 bases and J by 5 bases, 13 bases remained unmatched. The DNA of the CDR3 is TGTGCCAGCAGTTTACCCCGGGGGGCGGGGGGCCTGGAGACCCAGTACTTC. Encoded protein: CASSLPRGAGGLETQYF.

With regard to this clone: The junction and the germline gene differ at one end; a read error may be behind it. The chain uses TRBV6-6 and TRBJ1-3; D gene ambiguous. The CDR3 loop spans 11 amino acids. CDR1 is MNHNY and CDR2 is SVGAGI in the germline V gene (reference sequence). CDR3 DNA sequence: TGTGCCAGCAGTTATCGCGACGGCTGGGTTTTT. Translated, it gives CASSYRDGWVF.

The V and J genes are TRBV2 and TRBJ1-1, with 12 nucleotides matching TRBD1. V was pared by 6 bases and J by 0 bases, with 11 bases of the junction left unmatched. Germline V lookup: CDR1 SNHLY, CDR2 FYNNEI. This CDR3 has 18 residues. The CDR3 DNA sequence: TGTGCCAGCAGGCCGCCGGGACAGGGGGCTCTATTGAACACTGAAGCTTTCTTT. Its protein product is CASRPPGQGALLNTEAFF.

This clone was detected once. The V and J genes are TRBV7-9 and TRBJ1-5, with D maybe TRBD1 (6 bases). This CDR3 comprises 15 residues. V lost 4 bases and J lost 1, with 11 bases in between. CDR1 is SEHNR and CDR2 is FQNEAQ in the germline V gene (reference sequence). This chain's CDR3 is CASSSDSGSNQPQHF. In DNA, the CDR3 is TGTGCCAGCAGCTCGGACAGTGGAAGCAATCAGCCCCAGCATTTT.

This chain connects TRBV6-5 to TRBJ2-7; D gene unclear. Germline V gene lookup returns CDR1 MNHEY and CDR2 SVGAGI. The CDR3 spans 14 residues. V was clipped by 2 bases and J by 7 bases, with 15 bases between them. CDR3 nucleotide sequence: TGTGCCAGCAGTTACGATTCTGGCGTTGGGGAGCAGTACTTC. It encodes CASSYDSGVGEQYF.

In regard to this clone: Other DNA sequences in the same sample also yield this CDR3. V usage is TRBV4-1 and J usage is TRBJ1-5; D is perhaps TRBD1 (5 bases). Germline V gene data show CDR1 as MGHRA and CDR2 as YSYEKL. The V and J ends lost 1 base and 4 bases respectively, with 8 bases between them. The CDR3 is 14 amino acids. DNA for the CDR3: TGCGCCAGCAGCCAAGTGGGGGGAAATCAGCCCCAGCATTTT. Residues: CASSQVGGNQPQHF.

V usage is TRBV19 and J usage is TRBJ2-2; D possibly matches TRBD1 or TRBD2 (5 bases each). The CDR3 is 15 residues long. V gave up 7 bases and J gave up 3 bases, with 15 bases separating them. Germline CDR1 is LNHDA and CDR2 is SQIVND (reference sequence). CDR3 in DNA: TGTGCCAGTACCGGCCGGGACCCGCACACCGGGGAGCTGTTTTTT. This codes for CASTGRDPHTGELFF.

The chain is built from TRBV27 and TRBJ2-2; D gene unclear. Trimming shortened V by 5 bases and J by 2 bases, and 15 bases separated the two germline ends. The CDR3 runs to 16 residues. Germline CDR1 MNHEY, CDR2 SMNVEV (reference sequence). CDR3 sequence (DNA): TGTGCCAGCAGTGTCAGCCCACCCATTAACACCGGGGAGCTGTTTTTT. Translated: CASSVSPPINTGELFF.

This clone has a handful of counts. The chain uses TRBV5-4 and TRBJ1-6, with D uncertain. V was cut by 2 bases and J by 0 bases, with 3 bases left in between. Germline V gene sequence: CDR1 SGHNT, CDR2 YYREEE (reference sequence). The CDR3 spans 14 residues. The CDR3 loop is CASSFGSYNSPLHF. In DNA, the CDR3 is TGTGCCAGCAGCTTCGGCTCCTATAATTCACCCCTCCACTTT. The whole variable domain, remainder taken from reference TRBV5-4 and TRBJ1-6, is ETGVTQSPTHLIKTRGQQVTLRCSSQSGHNTVSWYQQALGQGPQFIFQYYREEENGRGNFPPRFSGLQFPNYSSELNVNALELDDSALYLCASSFGSYNSPLHFGNGTRLTVT.

The chain has TRBV4-1 and TRBJ1-1; no clear D gene. V was clipped by 1 base and J by 3 bases, with 12 bases between them. Germline assignment: CDR1 MGHRA and CDR2 YSYEKL. The CDR3 is made up of 15 amino acids. The CDR3: CASSQGHSGYTEAFF. The CDR3 bases are TGCGCCAGCAGCCAAGGCCATTCGGGTTACACTGAAGCTTTCTTT.

The V and J genes are TRBV7-2 and TRBJ2-1; 12 bases match TRBD2. Germline values: CDR1 SGHTA, CDR2 FQGNSA. This CDR3 has 16 residues. Germline trimming cut 3 bases from V and 9 bases from J; bases unmatched to any gene: 9. The CDR3, as DNA: TGTGCCAGCAGCTTGTACCGGACTAGCGGGACCGGTGAGCAGTTCTTC. As protein: CASSLYRTSGTGEQFF.

This chain connects TRBV29-1 to TRBJ1-1; unclear D gene. Trimming removed 6 bases at V and 2 bases at J, with 13 bases between. This CDR3 is 13 amino acids long. CDR1 and CDR2 (germline): SQVTM, ANQGSEA. Here the CDR3 DNA reads TGCAGCGTGTCGGAGTGGCCCAACACTGAAGCTTTCTTT. Amino acids: CSVSEWPNTEAFF.

CDR3 sequence: CASSLSGAGEKLFF. Here the CDR3 DNA reads TGCGCCAGCAGCTTGTCAGGGGCAGGTGAAAAACTGTTTTTT. V gene TRBV5-1 combines with J gene TRBJ1-4; D may be TRBD1 (6 bases). Trimming took 1 base from V and 7 from J, leaving 11 bases between them. CDR3 length equals 14 residues. Germline V gene data show CDR1 as SGHRS and CDR2 as YFSETQ.

This chain links TRBV6-6 with TRBJ1-6; D unresolved. Trimming shortened V by 4 bases and J by 0 bases, and 7 bases separated the two germline ends. This CDR3 is 15 amino acids long. Germline V gives CDR1 MNHNY, CDR2 SVGAGI (reference sequence). The CDR3 loop reads CASSFSSSYNSPLHF. The DNA for the CDR3 is TGTGCCAGCAGTTTCTCTAGCTCCTATAATTCACCCCTCCACTTT.

The J gene is TRBJ1-5, the V gene TRBV25-1; D gene ambiguous. The CDR3 is 13 residues long. The V end was cut by 4 bases, the J end by 6 bases, with 10 bases between. Germline assignment: CDR1 MGHDK and CDR2 SYGVNS. The DNA of the CDR3 is TGTGCCAGCAGTGGCTGGGATACTCAGCCCCAGCATTTT. Its translation is CASSGWDTQPQHF.

The chain links TRBV4-1 to TRBJ1-1, with no clear D. Trimming took 3 bases from V and 0 from J, leaving 11 bases between them. The germline gives CDR1 MGHRA, CDR2 YSYEKL. This CDR3 is 15 amino acids long. Here the CDR3 DNA reads TGCGCCAGCAGCCAGATCCTTACAGTGAACACTGAAGCTTTCTTT. Translation gives CASSQILTVNTEAFF.

V and J are TRBV7-9 and TRBJ2-3, with a tentative D call TRBD1 (5 bases). V was pared by 2 bases and J by 2 bases, with 14 bases between. Germline loops: CDR1 SEHNR, CDR2 FQNEAQ (reference sequence). The CDR3 has 16 amino acids. For the CDR3, the DNA is TGTGCCAGCAGCTTATCCTCGGGCAGGGACACAGATACGCAGTATTTT. This gives the protein CASSLSSGRDTDTQYF. Full variable domain (missing parts from reference TRBV7-9 and TRBJ2-3): DTGVSQNPRHKITKRGQNVTFRCDPISEHNRLYWYRQTLGQGPEFLTYFQNEAQLEKSRLLSDRFSAERPKGSFSTLEIQRTEQGDSAMYLCASSLSSGRDTDTQYFGPGTRLTVL.

The chain links TRBV6-6 to TRBJ2-1; 7 positions match TRBD2. The V gene's germline CDR1 is MNHNY and CDR2 SVGAGI (reference sequence). This CDR3 has 13 residues. With 10 bases clipped from V and 3 bases from J, the junction kept 6 bases outside the gene matches. DNA for the CDR3: TGTGCCACCGGATGGGGGGGCTACAATGAGCAGTTCTTC. Translating it yields CATGWGGYNEQFF.

The J gene is TRBJ2-7, the V gene TRBV19; 13 nucleotides align to TRBD2. The J segment lost 0 bases and the V segment lost 6 bases, leaving 2 bases of the junction unmatched. The CDR3 covers 15 residues. CDR1 and CDR2 from the germline V gene are LNHDA and SQIVND (reference sequence). The chain's CDR3 is CASRRTSGSSYEQYF. Here the CDR3 DNA reads TGTGCCAGTAGAAGGACTAGCGGGAGCTCCTACGAGCAGTACTTC.

The chain combines TRBV19 with TRBJ1-6; 10 nucleotides match TRBD1. Germline V gene data show CDR1 as LNHDA and CDR2 as SQIVND (reference sequence). The junction had 17 bases not matched to a gene; V was cut back by 6 bases and J by 9 bases. The CDR3 is 18 residues long. This CDR3 reads CASSPLRWGQGLASPLHF. The CDR3 DNA reads as TGTGCCAGTAGCCCCTTGAGATGGGGACAGGGGTTAGCTTCACCCCTCCACTTT.

J is TRBJ1-1 and V is TRBV7-8, with D hard to call. Trimming pared 2 bases from V and 5 bases from J, leaving 3 bases between. The CDR3 is 11 amino acids. Per the germline V gene, CDR1 is SGHVS and CDR2 is FQNEAQ. DNA of the CDR3: TGTGCCAGCAGCTTAATTACTGAAGCTTTCTTT. Translating it yields CASSLITEAFF.

The V gene is TRBV27, the J gene TRBJ1-2; D not resolved. CDR3 length: 16 amino acids. CDR1 and CDR2 (germline): MNHEY, SMNVEV (reference sequence). V lost 2 bases and J 8 bases, leaving 21 bases between the germline ends. CDR3 protein: CASSLGSAGPLGGYTF. CDR3 in DNA: TGTGCCAGCAGTTTAGGGTCGGCCGGGCCCCTAGGGGGCTACACCTTC.

The rearrangement uses TRBV2 and TRBJ1-6; a possible D gene is TRBD1 (5 bases). Germline CDR1 and CDR2: SNHLY and FYNNEI. V lost 2 bases and J lost 9, with 23 bases in between. This CDR3 is built from 18 residues. The CDR3 protein is CASSEKSARQGVGSPLHF. For the CDR3, the DNA is TGTGCCAGCAGTGAAAAATCGGCTAGGCAGGGAGTAGGTTCACCCCTCCACTTT.

The chain has TRBV28 and TRBJ2-3, with TRBD1 identical over 8 bases. V trimming: 7 bases; J trimming: 1 base; junction bases outside the gene matches: 7. Per germline, CDR1 MDHEN and CDR2 SYDVKM. The CDR3 is 15 residues long. The CDR3 region has the DNA TGTGCCAGCAACGAGGACAGGGTGGGCACAGATACGCAGTATTTT. Translation: CASNEDRVGTDTQYF.

This sequence joins TRBV27 and TRBJ2-2, with D unresolved. CDR3 length equals 14 residues. Germline CDR1 reads MNHEY; CDR2 reads SMNVEV (reference sequence). V was shortened by 0 bases and J by 4 bases, with 6 bases between the two germline ends. In DNA, the CDR3 is TGTGCCAGCAGTTTATCAGCCGCCACCGGGGAGCTGTTTTTT. This gives the protein CASSLSAATGELFF.